The 17 T cell receptor beta chains in this list originate from one sample, sequenced in a study of cytomegalovirus exposure and HLA in healthy donors. Primers for the PCR totalled 60 Vbeta and 13 Jbeta. Measured with immunoSEQ multiplex PCR; TCRdb has only the in-frame clones, and not every one. The repertoire includes around 210,000 clones, roughly 81% of them detected once, and roughly 0.22% sits in the top ten. Sequencing was performed on PBMCs. The source of these receptors is a girl aged 2 to 10 in good health and CMV-seronegative.

The sample holds a few counts of this clone. The V gene is TRBV7-3, the J gene TRBJ1-2; TRBD1 is a possible D gene (6 bases). The CDR3 is 14 amino acids. Germline V gene data show CDR1 as SGHTA and CDR2 as FQGTGA. V lost 5 bases, J lost 0 bases, and 10 bases lay in between. The chain's CDR3 is CASSLDRANYGYTF. In DNA form, the CDR3 reads TGTGCCAGCAGCCTGGACAGAGCTAACTATGGCTACACCTTC.

CDR3 DNA sequence: TGTGCCAGCAGTGGTCTAGCAGGGTCGCGGGGTCAGCCCCAGCATTTT. Translated: CASSGLAGSRGQPQHF. This chain links TRBV6-1 with TRBJ1-5, with D possibly TRBD1 on 5 matching bases. This CDR3 is 16 amino acids long. The V and J ends lost 4 bases and 6 bases respectively, with 19 bases between them. Looked up from germline, CDR1 is MNHNS and CDR2 is SASEGT.

The genes are TRBV7-3 and TRBJ2-2; D gene uncertain. V lost 0 bases, J lost 4 bases, and 6 bases lay in between. This CDR3 is built from 14 residues. The germline V gene encodes CDR1 SGHTA and CDR2 FQGTGA. The CDR3 nucleotides are TGTGCCAGCAGCTTAACGTACGGCACCGGGGAGCTGTTTTTT. Its translation is CASSLTYGTGELFF.

The genes are TRBV7-3 and TRBJ2-7, with D maybe TRBD1 (5 bases). This CDR3 is 13 amino acids long. The germline V gene encodes CDR1 SGHTA and CDR2 FQGTGA. Trimming removed 3 bases from V and 5 bases from J, with 11 bases in between. The DNA of the CDR3 is TGTGCCAGCAGCTTGGGGCCCCTGGACGAGCAGTACTTC. This sequence encodes CASSLGPLDEQYF.

A single count supports this clone. The chain recombines TRBV5-3 with TRBJ2-7; TRBD2 aligns across 12 bases. TRBV5-3 is treated as an ORF (open reading frame) with a function not yet certain. With 2 bases clipped from V and 4 bases from J, the junction kept 4 bases outside the gene matches. The CDR3 is 15 amino acids. CDR3 in amino acids: CARSFSGTSGYEQYF. In nucleotides, the CDR3 is TGTGCCAGAAGCTTTAGCGGGACTAGCGGGTACGAGCAGTACTTC.

The V and J genes are TRBV9 and TRBJ1-2, with 10 bases fitting TRBD1. This CDR3 contains 16 residues. The germline V gene has CDR1 SGDLS and CDR2 YYNGEE. The J segment lost 4 bases and the V segment lost 6 bases, leaving 12 bases of the junction unmatched. CDR3 sequence: CASTGTGVYRRYGYTF. CDR3 DNA sequence: TGTGCCAGCACCGGGACAGGGGTTTATAGGCGCTATGGCTACACCTTC.

V is TRBV11-2 and J is TRBJ1-1, with D possibly matching TRBD1 (6 bases). The CDR3 spans 14 residues. Trimming removed 5 bases at V and 5 bases at J, with 15 bases between. CDR1 SGHAT and CDR2 FQNNGV come from the germline V gene. The CDR3 is CASSLGQLWTEAFF. Here the CDR3 DNA reads TGTGCCAGCAGCCTCGGACAGCTGTGGACTGAAGCTTTCTTT.

The rearrangement uses TRBV19 and TRBJ2-1; 8 positions agree with TRBD2. Germline V lookup: CDR1 LNHDA, CDR2 SQIVND (reference sequence). The V gene end was trimmed by 6 bases and the J gene end by 2 bases; junction bases not matched to a gene: 9. This CDR3 is 16 amino acids long. The CDR3 DNA sequence: TGTGCCAGTAGGGTTTCCTCCGGGAGGGCCTACAATGAGCAGTTCTTC. It yields the protein CASRVSSGRAYNEQFF.

V usage is TRBV7-6 and J usage is TRBJ1-1; no clear D gene. Germline values: CDR1 SGHVS, CDR2 FNYEAQ. V was shortened by 1 base and J by 2 bases, with 11 bases between the two germline ends. This CDR3 contains 15 residues. CDR3 residues: CASSLEVLKNTEAFF. The CDR3 bases are TGTGCCAGCAGCTTAGAAGTACTGAAAAACACTGAAGCTTTCTTT.

This clone was observed a single time. The rearrangement uses TRBV15 and TRBJ2-3; 9 nucleotides align to TRBD2. CDR1 is LNHNV and CDR2 is YYDKDF in the germline V gene (reference sequence). Trimming removed 5 bases from V and 1 base from J; junction bases left unmatched: 4. This CDR3 has 15 residues. The CDR3 DNA reads TGTGCCACCAGCTTAATAGCGGGAGGCACAGATACGCAGTATTTT. Amino acids: CATSLIAGGTDTQYF.

For the CDR3, the DNA is TGTGCCAGCAGCGCTAGAGGAGGTGGGACCTACAATGAGCAGTTCTTC. This sequence encodes CASSARGGGTYNEQFF. The rearrangement uses TRBV11-3 and TRBJ2-1; D perhaps matches TRBD2 (5 bases). V shed 5 bases and J shed 2 bases, with 16 bases lying between them. Germline V gene data show CDR1 as SGHNT and CDR2 as YENEEA. CDR3 size: 16 residues.

This clone was detected once. The chain has TRBV18 and TRBJ1-2, with TRBD1 matching over 9 bases. This CDR3 is built from 16 residues. V was pared by 4 bases and J by 4 bases, with 10 bases of the junction left unmatched. Per the germline V gene, CDR1 is KGHSH and CDR2 is LQKENI. The CDR3 is CASSLLGQGRAYGYTF. The DNA for the CDR3 is TGTGCCAGCTCACTGTTAGGACAGGGGCGCGCCTATGGCTACACCTTC.

This CDR3 reads CASSLAYGGSNYGYTF. CDR3 bases: TGTGCCAGCAGTTTAGCGTACGGGGGGAGCAACTATGGCTACACCTTC. This chain connects TRBV28 to TRBJ1-2, with D tentatively TRBD1 (5 bases). CDR1 and CDR2 (germline): MDHEN, SYDVKM. The ends were cut back, 2 bases at V and 2 bases at J, with 15 bases in the middle. The CDR3 length is 16 residues.

The V and J genes are TRBV4-2 and TRBJ1-3, with TRBD1 as a possible D gene (5 bases). The germline V gene encodes CDR1 LGHNA and CDR2 YNFKEQ. The CDR3 is 16 amino acids. V shed 3 bases and J shed 0 bases, with 12 bases lying between them. The CDR3 region is CASSQGFGGSGNTIYF. CDR3 sequence (DNA): TGTGCCAGCAGCCAGGGGTTCGGGGGCTCTGGAAACACCATATATTTT.

This chain joins TRBV5-5 and TRBJ2-4, with 8 bases that match TRBD2. The CDR3 length is 16 residues. The ends lost 4 bases at V and 7 bases at J; junction bases unmatched: 13. Germline V CDR1 and CDR2: SGHKS, YYEKEE (reference sequence). CDR3 sequence: CASSLDWPAGVNIQYF. The DNA for the CDR3 is TGTGCCAGCAGCCTTGACTGGCCAGCGGGAGTTAACATTCAGTACTTC.

The rearrangement links TRBV14 to TRBJ2-5, with 16 nucleotides matching TRBD2. J lost 5 bases, V lost 4 bases, and 4 bases had no gene match. Germline V gene data show CDR1 as SGHDN and CDR2 as FVKESK. The CDR3 is 16 residues long. Written as DNA, the CDR3 is TGTGCCAGCAGCCTCGGGACTAGCGGGGGGGCGGAGACCCAGTACTTC. Encoded protein: CASSLGTSGGAETQYF. Full variable domain (outside the CDR3, taken from reference TRBV14 and TRBJ2-5): EAGVTQFPSHSVIEKGQTVTLRCDPISGHDNLYWYRRVMGKEIKFLLHFVKESKQDESGMPNNRFLAERTGGTYSTLKVQPAELEDSGVYFCASSLGTSGGAETQYFGPGTRLLVL.

The rearrangement joins TRBV19 to TRBJ1-1; 9 bases line up with TRBD1. Germline loops: CDR1 LNHDA, CDR2 SQIVND (reference sequence). V dropped 6 bases and J dropped 0; count of bases not matched to a gene: 8. The CDR3 has 16 residues. The CDR3 reads CASSVWTGAMNTEAFF. DNA of the CDR3: TGTGCCAGTAGCGTTTGGACAGGGGCGATGAACACTGAAGCTTTCTTT.